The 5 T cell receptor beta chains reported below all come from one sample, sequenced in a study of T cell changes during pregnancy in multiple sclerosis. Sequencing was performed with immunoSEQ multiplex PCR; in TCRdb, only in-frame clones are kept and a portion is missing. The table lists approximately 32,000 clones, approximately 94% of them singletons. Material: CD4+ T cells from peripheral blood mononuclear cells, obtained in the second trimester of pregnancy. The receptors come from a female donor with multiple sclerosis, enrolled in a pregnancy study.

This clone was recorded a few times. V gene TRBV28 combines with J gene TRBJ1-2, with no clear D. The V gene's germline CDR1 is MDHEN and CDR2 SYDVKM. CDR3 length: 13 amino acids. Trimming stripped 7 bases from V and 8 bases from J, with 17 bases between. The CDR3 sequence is CASTGAKTYGYTF. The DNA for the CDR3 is TGTGCCAGCACCGGCGCAAAGACTTACGGCTACACCTTC.

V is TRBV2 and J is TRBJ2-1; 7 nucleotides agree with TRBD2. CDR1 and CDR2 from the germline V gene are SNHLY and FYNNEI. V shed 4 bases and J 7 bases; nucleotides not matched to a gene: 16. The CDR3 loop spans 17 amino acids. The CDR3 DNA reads TGTGCCAGCAGTGCTGTGACGGGAGGATTAGGGGTAAATGAGCAGTTCTTC. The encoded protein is CASSAVTGGLGVNEQFF.

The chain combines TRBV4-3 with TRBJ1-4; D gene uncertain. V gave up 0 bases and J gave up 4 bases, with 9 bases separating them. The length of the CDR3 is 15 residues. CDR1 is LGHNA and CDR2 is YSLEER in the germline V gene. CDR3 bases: TGCGCCAGCAGCCAAGAACTATCCGTTAATGAAAAACTGTTTTTT. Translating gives CASSQELSVNEKLFF.

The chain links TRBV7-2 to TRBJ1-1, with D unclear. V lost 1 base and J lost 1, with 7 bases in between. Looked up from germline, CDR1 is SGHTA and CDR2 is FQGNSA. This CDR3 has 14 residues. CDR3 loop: CASSLDNRNTEAFF. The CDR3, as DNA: TGTGCCAGCAGCTTAGATAACAGGAACACTGAAGCTTTCTTT. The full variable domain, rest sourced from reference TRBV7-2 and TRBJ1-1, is GAGVSQSPSNKVTEKGKDVELRCDPISGHTALYWYRQSLGQGLEFLIYFQGNSAPDKSGLPSDRFSAERTGGSVSTLTIQRTQQEDSAVYLCASSLDNRNTEAFFGQGTRLTVV.

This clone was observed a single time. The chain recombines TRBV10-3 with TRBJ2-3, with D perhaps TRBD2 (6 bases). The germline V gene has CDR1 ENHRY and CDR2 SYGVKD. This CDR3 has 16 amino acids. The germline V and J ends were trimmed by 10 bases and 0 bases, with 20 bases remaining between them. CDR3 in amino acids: CASRSFGGLSTDTQYF. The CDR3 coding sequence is TGTGCCAGCAGGAGCTTCGGAGGGCTTAGCACAGATACGCAGTATTTT.